This is a list of T cell receptor beta chains from one sample in a study of shared clonotypes between healthy human individuals. Profiled with immunoSEQ multiplex PCR; TCRdb holds only in-frame clones, not every one. The sample records around 580,000 clones, roughly 98% being singletons. Sequencing was carried out using naive CD8+ T cells sorted from blood. The receptors originated from a man younger than 45 in good health. The CDR3 runs from the conserved cysteine through the conserved F or W. The order of the fields is J gene, clone size, D gene, V gene, CDR3 DNA, CDR3 protein. D genes are given only for firm matches. Clone size is given for some rows only: seen once, a few or many times, or a class if the clone is expanded.

j_call: TRBJ2-7
clone_size: .
d_call: .
v_call: TRBV7-2
cdr3_nt: TGTGCCAGCAGCCCAACCGACTCCTACGAGCAGTACTTC
cdr3_aa: CASSPTDSYEQYF

j_call: TRBJ1-2
clone_size: .
d_call: .
v_call: TRBV27
cdr3_nt: TGTGCCAGCAGTTTAGGGGTCGCGGCTAACTATGGCTACACCTTC
cdr3_aa: CASSLGVAANYGYTF

j_call: TRBJ2-7
clone_size: .
d_call: TRBD2
v_call: TRBV28
cdr3_nt: TGTGCCAGCACCCCGTTCCGGGACAGAAATACTGGCGGGCTAGCGGGAGTCGACGAGCAGTACTTC
cdr3_aa: CASTPFRDRNTGGLAGVDEQYF

j_call: TRBJ2-2
clone_size: .
d_call: .
v_call: TRBV7-9
cdr3_nt: TGTGCCAGCACCCCTCCCGGCAGGAACACCGGGGAGCTGTTTTTT
cdr3_aa: CASTPPGRNTGELFF

j_call: TRBJ1-1
clone_size: .
d_call: .
v_call: TRBV27
cdr3_nt: TGTGCCAGCAGTTTTTCGGGTACTGAAGCTTTCTTT
cdr3_aa: CASSFSGTEAFF

j_call: TRBJ2-7
clone_size: .
d_call: TRBD2
v_call: TRBV15
cdr3_nt: TGTGCCACCAGCATGGGACTAGCGGATTACGAGCAGTACTTC
cdr3_aa: CATSMGLADYEQYF

j_call: TRBJ2-3
clone_size: .
d_call: .
v_call: TRBV2
cdr3_nt: TGTGCCAGCAGTGATTGGGGGCTGGGGGCCACAGATACGCAGTATTTT
cdr3_aa: CASSDWGLGATDTQYF

j_call: TRBJ2-7
clone_size: .
d_call: .
v_call: TRBV9
cdr3_nt: TGTGCCAGCAGCGGGACATCTGCCTACGAGCAGTACTTC
cdr3_aa: CASSGTSAYEQYF

j_call: TRBJ2-5
clone_size: .
d_call: TRBD1
v_call: TRBV13
cdr3_nt: TGTGCCAGCAGCTCCGGGACAGGCGGACGGGAGACCCAGTACTTC
cdr3_aa: CASSSGTGGRETQYF

j_call: TRBJ2-1
clone_size: .
d_call: .
v_call: TRBV15
cdr3_nt: TGTGCCACCAGCAGAGATCAGGACGTGGTGGGGAATGAGCAGTTCTTC
cdr3_aa: CATSRDQDVVGNEQFF

j_call: TRBJ1-1
clone_size: .
d_call: TRBD1
v_call: TRBV5-6
cdr3_nt: TGTGCCAGCAGCGACAGGGGGCGGGTGTACACTGAAGCTTTCTTT
cdr3_aa: CASSDRGRVYTEAFF

j_call: TRBJ1-1
clone_size: .
d_call: .
v_call: TRBV6-1
cdr3_nt: TGTGCCACGAGTCAGTCCCAGGGCTTTCCTGAAGCTTTCTTT
cdr3_aa: CATSQSQGFPEAFF

j_call: TRBJ2-1
clone_size: .
d_call: TRBD2
v_call: TRBV4-1
cdr3_nt: TGCGCCAGCAGCCAAGATAGGACTAGGAATGAGCAGTTCTTC
cdr3_aa: CASSQDRTRNEQFF

j_call: TRBJ1-1
clone_size: once
d_call: .
v_call: TRBV5-5
cdr3_nt: TGTGCCAGCACCGCGGGGGTGAACACTGAAGCTTTCTTT
cdr3_aa: CASTAGVNTEAFF

j_call: TRBJ2-1
clone_size: .
d_call: TRBD2
v_call: TRBV10-3
cdr3_nt: TGTGCCATCAGTGATAGGTCTAGCGGGAGCAATGAGCAGTTCTTC
cdr3_aa: CAISDRSSGSNEQFF

j_call: TRBJ2-5
clone_size: once
d_call: .
v_call: TRBV30
cdr3_nt: TGTGCCTGGAGTTGGGCTACAGGACCCCAAGAGACCCAGTACTTC
cdr3_aa: CAWSWATGPQETQYF

j_call: TRBJ2-1
clone_size: .
d_call: TRBD2
v_call: TRBV11-3
cdr3_nt: TGTGCCAGCAGCCCAGCGGGATTGTCTCCCTCCTACAATGAGCAGTTCTTC
cdr3_aa: CASSPAGLSPSYNEQFF

j_call: TRBJ2-3
clone_size: .
d_call: TRBD1
v_call: TRBV5-6
cdr3_nt: TGTGCCAGCAGCTTAAGGGACAGGCCTTGGACAGATACGCAGTATTTT
cdr3_aa: CASSLRDRPWTDTQYF

j_call: TRBJ2-1
clone_size: .
d_call: TRBD2
v_call: TRBV27
cdr3_nt: TGTGCCAGCAGTTTGCGCGGGAGCGGGGGGACCAATGAGCAGTTCTTC
cdr3_aa: CASSLRGSGGTNEQFF

j_call: TRBJ2-1
clone_size: once
d_call: TRBD2
v_call: TRBV5-8
cdr3_nt: TGTGCCAGCAGATCTGGGCTACTAGCGACTTACAATGAGCAGTTCTTC
cdr3_aa: CASRSGLLATYNEQFF

j_call: TRBJ1-5
clone_size: .
d_call: .
v_call: TRBV27
cdr3_nt: TGTGCCAGCAGTTCACATGGGAGCAATCAGCCCCAGCATTTT
cdr3_aa: CASSSHGSNQPQHF

j_call: TRBJ2-7
clone_size: .
d_call: .
v_call: TRBV11-2
cdr3_nt: TGTGCCAGCAGCCTTCAGCCCTACGAGCAGTACTTC
cdr3_aa: CASSLQPYEQYF

j_call: TRBJ1-2
clone_size: .
d_call: TRBD1
v_call: TRBV6-1
cdr3_nt: TGTGCCAGCGAAGGGGGCGTCTATGGCTACACCTTC
cdr3_aa: CASEGGVYGYTF

j_call: TRBJ2-2
clone_size: .
d_call: .
v_call: TRBV7-2
cdr3_nt: TGTGCCAGCAGCTCGGAAACAGGGTCCGGGGAGCTGTTTTTT
cdr3_aa: CASSSETGSGELFF

j_call: TRBJ2-7
clone_size: .
d_call: .
v_call: TRBV29-1
cdr3_nt: TGCAGCGTCGTGACGTACGAGCAGTACTTC
cdr3_aa: CSVVTYEQYF

j_call: TRBJ2-5
clone_size: few
d_call: TRBD2
v_call: TRBV7-9
cdr3_nt: TGTGCCAGCAGCTCGGGACTAGCTCAGTACTTC
cdr3_aa: CASSSGLAQYF

j_call: TRBJ1-5
clone_size: .
d_call: .
v_call: TRBV7-9
cdr3_nt: TGTGCCAGCAGCTTCTCGGGACTAGAGGTCTCCAATCAGCCCCAGCATTTT
cdr3_aa: CASSFSGLEVSNQPQHF

j_call: TRBJ2-5
clone_size: .
d_call: TRBD1
v_call: TRBV27
cdr3_nt: TGTGCCAGCAGTACCCACCCAGACAGGGGGGAGACCCAGTACTTC
cdr3_aa: CASSTHPDRGETQYF

j_call: TRBJ2-7
clone_size: once
d_call: TRBD2
v_call: TRBV19
cdr3_nt: TGTGCCAGTAGTATATCGTCTAGCGGGCGGTACGAGCAGTACTTC
cdr3_aa: CASSISSSGRYEQYF

j_call: TRBJ2-3
clone_size: .
d_call: TRBD1
v_call: TRBV13
cdr3_nt: TGTGCCAGCAGCTCGACAGGGAATACAGATACGCAGTATTTT
cdr3_aa: CASSSTGNTDTQYF

j_call: TRBJ2-7
clone_size: .
d_call: .
v_call: TRBV5-1
cdr3_nt: TGCGCCAGCCGAATGGGGGCGGATAGCTCCTACGAGCAGTACTTC
cdr3_aa: CASRMGADSSYEQYF

j_call: TRBJ1-2
clone_size: .
d_call: .
v_call: TRBV7-7
cdr3_nt: TGTGCTAGCAGCTCCAACCTAACCACCCCGGACCTGGAAAGTGGCTACACCTTC
cdr3_aa: CASSSNLTTPDLESGYTF

j_call: TRBJ2-1
clone_size: .
d_call: .
v_call: TRBV28
cdr3_nt: TGTGCCAGCAGCCTGGGGTGGCGGGATCGGTTCTTC
cdr3_aa: CASSLGWRDRFF

j_call: TRBJ2-7
clone_size: .
d_call: TRBD2
v_call: TRBV29-1
cdr3_nt: TGCAGCGTTGTGGGCCTAGCGGGAGTCGAGCAGTACTTC
cdr3_aa: CSVVGLAGVEQYF

j_call: TRBJ2-1
clone_size: .
d_call: TRBD2
v_call: TRBV25-1
cdr3_nt: TGTGCCAGCAAAATTACGACTAGCGGGATCAATGAGCAGTTCTTC
cdr3_aa: CASKITTSGINEQFF

j_call: TRBJ2-7
clone_size: once
d_call: .
v_call: TRBV5-1
cdr3_nt: TGCGCCAGCAGCTCTGGCGGCGGGGCGGGGTACGAGCAGTACTTC
cdr3_aa: CASSSGGGAGYEQYF

j_call: TRBJ2-7
clone_size: once
d_call: .
v_call: TRBV7-9
cdr3_nt: TGTGCCAGCAGCCGCGGGGGACAGGCTGCTTCCTACGAGCAGTACTTC
cdr3_aa: CASSRGGQAASYEQYF

j_call: TRBJ1-5
clone_size: .
d_call: .
v_call: TRBV28
cdr3_nt: TGTGCCAGCAGTTTAGGTCGAAACAATCAGCCCCAGCATTTT
cdr3_aa: CASSLGRNNQPQHF